This T cell receptor beta chain was sequenced for a study of blood T cells in healthy people across ages. The CDR3 extends over 15 amino acids. Trimming took 1 base from V and 5 from J, leaving 13 bases between them. Germline assignment: CDR1 SGHTA and CDR2 FQGNSA. This clonotype was observed many times. The authors ran a second PCR of about 7 to 12 cycles using a sample-barcoded 5' primer and a J-beta primer mix. TCRdb re-analysed the 5' RACE reads in MiXCR, keeping a single row per CDR3 protein. The sample contains around 870,000 distinct CDR3 sequences, about 28% of which appear only once. This rearrangement joins TRBV7-2 to TRBJ2-3, with D perhaps matching TRBD1 or TRBD2 (6 bases each). The sequenced sample consisted of blood. This TCR derives from a woman of 80 years or more in good health. CDR3 nucleotide sequence: TGTGCCAGCAGCTTAGGGGGGGCCAGCCGAGATACGCAGTATTTT. Its protein is CASSLGGASRDTQYF.